The text below deals with one T cell receptor beta chain. The data were obtained in a study of blood T cell repertoires in COVID-19. Germline CDR1 LGHDT, CDR2 YNNKEL (reference sequence). The V end lost 3 bases, the J end lost 0 bases, and 15 bases lay between the germline ends. The CDR3 is 16 residues long. Here immunoSEQ multiplex PCR was the method, and the copy in TCRdb shows in-frame clones only, minus some. Of about 40,000 clones listed, 82% are singletons. Sequenced sample: peripheral blood. This TCR derives from a woman aged 70-85 years with acute or convalescent COVID-19. The gene calls are TRBV3-1 (or the pseudogene TRBV3-2) and TRBJ2-7, with D perhaps TRBD1 (5 bases). The CDR3, as DNA: TGTGCCAGCAGCCACAACCCAGACAGAAGCTCCTACGAGCAGTACTTC. Amino acids: CASSHNPDRSSYEQYF.